The T cell receptor (beta chain) under discussion was sequenced for a study of patients and donors after allogeneic stem cell transplantation. Trimming at V came to 6 bases and at J to 2 bases, leaving 5 bases not matched to a gene. This CDR3 region has 15 residues. From germline, CDR1 is SGHAT and CDR2 FQDESV (reference sequence). TCRdb passed the RT-PCR reads through MiXCR, listing each CDR3 protein once. The repertoire consists of about a million distinct CDR3 sequences, with more than 15% occurring once and the leading ten covering 6%. The chain joins TRBV11-1 to TRBJ2-1, with TRBD2 identical over 9 bases. The sample comprised blood, either unsorted or a sorted T cell fraction (not recorded which). This sequence was found in a human donor who was either an allogeneic HSCT recipient or a stem cell or donor lymphocyte infusion donor (not recorded which). It is not recorded whose cells these are; they may come from a transplant donor. The DNA for the CDR3 is TGTGCCAGCAGGCCGCGGGGGGGACCCTACAATGAGCAGTTCTTC. Protein product: CASRPRGGPYNEQFF.